This T cell receptor (beta chain) was documented in a study of T cell repertoires in cytomegalovirus infection. This clonotype has just a few counts. The antigen is undetermined. Via MiXCR, TCRdb re-called the reads, giving one row per CDR3 protein. The table lists approximately 340,000 distinct CDR3 sequences, 25% to 30% of them singletons. V lost 0 bases and J 4 bases, leaving 24 bases between the germline ends. Germline V gene lookup returns CDR1 SGHTA and CDR2 FQGNSA. This CDR3 has 19 amino acids. The sequencing here drew on cultured PBMCs, taken from culture after CMV antigen stimulation. The receptor was derived from a human donor in good health (CMV status not recorded). Some clones in this sample may be carry-over from other donors' samples. This rearrangement joins TRBV7-2 to TRBJ2-5, with D unresolved. The CDR3 loop is CASSLARNEWTERGETQYF. CDR3 nucleotides: TGTGCCAGCAGCTTAGCTAGGAATGAATGGACCGAGAGAGGAGAGACCCAGTACTTC.